This TCR beta chain comes out of a study of blood T cell repertoires in COVID-19. For the study at large: COVID-19 samples from acute and convalescent phases originated in the United States, Italy and Spain. PBMCs, B-cell-depleted T cells, or T cells provided the cDNA or gDNA that made up the material.

Per the original methods: It was from reference gene primer amplification that nucleated cell counts were estimated. Some clones are missing from TCRdb's copy, which holds only in-frame ones; the method was immunoSEQ multiplex PCR. V, J and clone size are those of that table, while D and trimming were read from the DNA. The data hold fewer than 60,000 clones, with roughly 90% observed a single time. V was pared by 10 bases and J by 6 bases, with 26 bases of the junction left unmatched. The CDR3 sequence is 19 residues long. Germline assignment: CDR1 MDHEN and CDR2 SYDVKM. This chain uses TRBV28 with TRBJ2-1, with 8 bases aligning to TRBD2. Material: peripheral blood. This receptor was obtained from a human donor with acute or convalescent COVID-19. The donor label of this sample is uncertain. Here the CDR3 reads CATNLVRGAGGGSANEQFF. In DNA, the CDR3 is TGTGCCACTAATCTCGTAAGGGGGGCGGGAGGTGGTTCGGCCAATGAGCAGTTCTTC.